Below, one T cell receptor beta chain is given with its context. Its specificity is unknown. Since a far larger clone is one base different, this is likely a read error. Other DNA sequences of this sample code for an identical CDR3. The sample is drawn from a study of shared clonotypes between healthy human individuals. Across the whole study: Ranging from 18 to 49 in age, donors were two women and a few men. Study findings and constraints: Collection of samples was limited to blood; tissue repertoires likely differ.

Deep was the level used in running the assay. Input per replicate PCR of unsorted PBMC was about 0.3 ug DNA, corresponding to some 30,000 T cell genomes. The method was immunoSEQ multiplex PCR; TCRdb's version includes in-frame clones alone and lacks a portion of them. The table includes more than 400,000 clones, 65% to 85% detected once. Germline-derived CDR1 and CDR2 are SQVTM and ANQGSEA. The CDR3 contains 14 residues. V shed 7 bases and J shed 0 bases, with 12 bases lying between them. This chain connects TRBV29-1 to TRBJ2-2; perhaps D is TRBD1 or TRBD2 (5 bases each). This clonotype was obtained from a woman aged 40 to 55 in good health. Some clones in this sample may be carry-over from other donors' samples. The sample consisted of PBMCs. The CDR3 sequence: CSGDGTPNTGELFF. CDR3 DNA: TGCAGCGGGGACGGGACGCCGAACACCGGGGAGCTGTTTTTT.